This TCR beta chain was identified in a study of Graves' ophthalmopathy and Graves' hyperthyroidism. Roughly 9 ml of fresh blood yielded the PBMCs by density gradient. From RNA, the CDR3 regions of TCR beta chains were amplified and sequenced. RT-PCR was first run with HTBI primers, then multiplex PCR in a second round. A single record per CDR3 protein comes from TCRdb applying MiXCR to the multiplex PCR reads. This sample has more than 550,000 distinct CDR3 sequences, with about two fifths found just once. There are many counts of this clonotype. Its target is not known. The study's findings and limits: Ophthalmopathy progression was predicted by the model at less than 71% sensitivity and approximately 72% specificity.

This CDR3 has 15 amino acids. Germline assignment: CDR1 SGHTS and CDR2 YDEGEE. Trimming removed 1 base from V and 2 bases from J, with 12 bases in between. Sequencing was performed on peripheral blood. The source is an adult man with Graves' ophthalmopathy. The chain links TRBV5-8 to TRBJ1-2; D gene unclear. The CDR3 nucleotides read TGTGCCAGCAGCTTGAGGCAGACGTTCAACTATGGCTACACCTTC. Translating gives CASSLRQTFNYGYTF.